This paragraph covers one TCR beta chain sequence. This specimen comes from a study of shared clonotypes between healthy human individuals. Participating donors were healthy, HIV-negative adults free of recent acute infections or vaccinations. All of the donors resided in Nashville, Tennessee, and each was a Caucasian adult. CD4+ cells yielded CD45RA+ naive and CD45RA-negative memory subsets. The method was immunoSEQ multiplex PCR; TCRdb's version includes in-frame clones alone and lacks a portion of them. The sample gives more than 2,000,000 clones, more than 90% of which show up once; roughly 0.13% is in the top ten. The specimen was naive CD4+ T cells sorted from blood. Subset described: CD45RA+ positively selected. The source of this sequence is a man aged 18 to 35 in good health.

The DNA of the CDR3 is TGTGCCAGCAGCCGGGACAGCTTGAACACTGAAGCTTTCTTT. As protein: CASSRDSLNTEAFF. This chain links TRBV7-3 with TRBJ1-1; TRBD1 agrees at 7 bases. The CDR3 contains 14 residues. Germline CDR1 reads SGHTA; CDR2 reads FQGTGA. V lost 5 bases, J lost 0 bases, and 3 bases stayed unmatched.